The source of this TCR beta chain is a study of shared clonotypes between healthy human individuals. Study findings and constraints: Non-shared clonotypes displayed generation probabilities falling below those of clonotypes present in all four donors.

This clone was observed many times. Antigen specificity is unknown. Trimming removed 2 bases from V and 3 bases from J, with 17 bases in between. CDR3 length: 16 amino acids. CDR1 is GTSNPN and CDR2 is SVGIG in the germline V gene (reference sequence). Deep-level running was used for the assay. Measured with immunoSEQ multiplex PCR; TCRdb has only the in-frame clones, and not every one. The table lists 980,000 or so clones, 60% to 85% of them singletons. The receptor's source is a man aged 18-30 years in good health. Sample: memory CD4+ T cells sorted from blood. Specified subset: CD45RA-negative fraction. The rearrangement links TRBV30 to TRBJ1-5; D gene uncertain. CDR3 region: CAWSTKVGRSNQPQHF. In DNA, the CDR3 is TGTGCCTGGAGTACGAAGGTGGGCCGGTCCAATCAGCCCCAGCATTTT.